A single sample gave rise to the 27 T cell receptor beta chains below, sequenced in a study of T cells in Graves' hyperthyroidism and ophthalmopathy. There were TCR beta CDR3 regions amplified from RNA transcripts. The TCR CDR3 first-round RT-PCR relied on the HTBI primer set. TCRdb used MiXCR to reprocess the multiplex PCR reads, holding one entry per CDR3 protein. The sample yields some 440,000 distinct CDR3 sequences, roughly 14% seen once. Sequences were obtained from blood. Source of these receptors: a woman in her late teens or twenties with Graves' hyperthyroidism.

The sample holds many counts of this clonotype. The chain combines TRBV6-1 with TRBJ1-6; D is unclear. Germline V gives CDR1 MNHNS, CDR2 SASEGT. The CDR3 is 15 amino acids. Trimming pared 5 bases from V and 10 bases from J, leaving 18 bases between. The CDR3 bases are TGTGCCAGCAGTTCCTCCGAGGGAGTTCAGTCACCCCTCCACTTT. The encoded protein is CASSSSEGVQSPLHF.

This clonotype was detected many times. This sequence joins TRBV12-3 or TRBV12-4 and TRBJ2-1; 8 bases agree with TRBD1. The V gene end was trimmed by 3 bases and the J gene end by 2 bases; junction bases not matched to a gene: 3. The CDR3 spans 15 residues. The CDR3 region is CASSFDRGPYNEQFF. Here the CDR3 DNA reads TGTGCCAGCAGTTTCGACAGGGGACCCTACAATGAGCAGTTCTTC.

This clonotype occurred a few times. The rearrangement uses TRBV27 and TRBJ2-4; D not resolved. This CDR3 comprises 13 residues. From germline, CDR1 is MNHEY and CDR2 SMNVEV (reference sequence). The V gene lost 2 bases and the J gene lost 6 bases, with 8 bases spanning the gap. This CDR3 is CASSLNGVNIQYF. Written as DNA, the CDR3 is TGTGCCAGCAGTTTAAATGGGGTAAACATTCAGTACTTC.

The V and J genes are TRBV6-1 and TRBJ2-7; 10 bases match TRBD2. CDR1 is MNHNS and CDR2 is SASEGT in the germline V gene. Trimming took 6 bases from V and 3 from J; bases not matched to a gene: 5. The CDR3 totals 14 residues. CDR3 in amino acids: CASSHTSGNYEQYF. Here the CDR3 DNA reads TGTGCCAGCAGCCACACTAGCGGGAACTACGAGCAGTACTTC.

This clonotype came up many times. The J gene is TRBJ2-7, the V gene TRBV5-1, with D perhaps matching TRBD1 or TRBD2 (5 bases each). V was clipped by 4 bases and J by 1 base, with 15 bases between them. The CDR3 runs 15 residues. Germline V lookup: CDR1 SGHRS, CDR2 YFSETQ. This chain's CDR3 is CASSKGPASSYEQYF. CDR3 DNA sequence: TGCGCCAGCAGCAAGGGACCAGCCTCATCCTACGAGCAGTACTTC.

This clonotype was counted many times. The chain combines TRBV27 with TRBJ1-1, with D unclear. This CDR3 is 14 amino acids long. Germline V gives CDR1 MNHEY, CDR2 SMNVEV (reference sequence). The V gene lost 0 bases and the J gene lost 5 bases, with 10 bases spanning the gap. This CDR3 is CASSLSYLGTEAFF. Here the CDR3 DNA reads TGTGCCAGCAGTTTATCGTACCTCGGGACTGAAGCTTTCTTT.

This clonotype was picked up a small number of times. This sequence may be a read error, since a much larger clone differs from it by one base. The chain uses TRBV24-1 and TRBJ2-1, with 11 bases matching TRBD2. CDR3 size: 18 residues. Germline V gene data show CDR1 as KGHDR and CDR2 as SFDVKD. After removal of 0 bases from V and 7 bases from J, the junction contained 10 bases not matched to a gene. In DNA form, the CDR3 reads TGTGCCACCAGTGATTTGAGGGGATTAGCGGGAGGGCAGAATGAGCAGTTCTTC. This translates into CATSDLRGLAGGQNEQFF.

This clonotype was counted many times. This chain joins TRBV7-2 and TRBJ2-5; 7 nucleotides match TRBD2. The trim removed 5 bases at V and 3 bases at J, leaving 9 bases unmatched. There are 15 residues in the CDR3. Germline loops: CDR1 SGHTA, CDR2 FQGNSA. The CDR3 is CASSPRGTIEETQYF. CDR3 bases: TGTGCCAGCAGCCCACGCGGGACTATAGAAGAGACCCAGTACTTC.

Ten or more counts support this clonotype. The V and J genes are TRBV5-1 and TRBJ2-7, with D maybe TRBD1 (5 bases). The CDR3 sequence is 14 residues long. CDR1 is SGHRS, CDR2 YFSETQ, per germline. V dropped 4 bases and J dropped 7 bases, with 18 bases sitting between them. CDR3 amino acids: CASSPGARAAEQYF. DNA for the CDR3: TGCGCCAGCAGCCCGGGTGCCAGGGCAGCGGAGCAGTACTTC.

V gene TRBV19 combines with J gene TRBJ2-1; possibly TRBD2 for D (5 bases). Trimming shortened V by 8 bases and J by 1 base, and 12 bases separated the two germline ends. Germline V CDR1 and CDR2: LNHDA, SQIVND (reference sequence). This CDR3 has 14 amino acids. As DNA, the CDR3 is TGTGCCAGTGGTCCCGGGATGTCCTACAATGAGCAGTTCTTC. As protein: CASGPGMSYNEQFF.

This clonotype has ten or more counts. This CDR3 reads CASSPASPPAETQYF. The CDR3 DNA reads TGTGCCAGCTCACCAGCTAGCCCTCCGGCAGAGACCCAGTACTTC. V and J are TRBV18 and TRBJ2-5, with D possibly being TRBD2 (5 bases). V was clipped by 2 bases and J by 4 bases, with 14 bases between them. The length of the CDR3 is 15 residues. Germline-derived CDR1 and CDR2 are KGHSH and LQKENI. The entire variable domain, with the rest obtained from reference TRBV18 and TRBJ2-5, is as follows: NAGVMQNPRHLVRRRGQEARLRCSPMKGHSHVYWYRQLPEEGLKFMVYLQKENIIDESGMPKERFSAEFPKEGPSILRIQQVVRGDSAAYFCASSPASPPAETQYFGPGTRLLVL.

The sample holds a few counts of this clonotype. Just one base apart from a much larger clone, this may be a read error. CDR3 bases: TGCAGTGCTAGAAAAGGGGTATTATCCTACAAGCAGTACTTC. This encodes CSARKGVLSYKQYF. This chain links TRBV20-1 with TRBJ2-7; a possible D gene is TRBD1 (5 bases). The germline V gene has CDR1 DFQATT and CDR2 SNEGSKA (reference sequence). CDR3 length: 14 residues.

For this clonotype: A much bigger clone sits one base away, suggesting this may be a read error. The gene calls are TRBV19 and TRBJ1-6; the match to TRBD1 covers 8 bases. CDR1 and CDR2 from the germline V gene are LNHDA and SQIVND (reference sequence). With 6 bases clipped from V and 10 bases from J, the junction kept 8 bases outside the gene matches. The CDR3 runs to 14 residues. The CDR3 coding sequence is TGTGCCAGTAGCACCGGACAGGGAGGATCACCCCTCCACTTT. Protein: CASSTGQGGSPLHF.

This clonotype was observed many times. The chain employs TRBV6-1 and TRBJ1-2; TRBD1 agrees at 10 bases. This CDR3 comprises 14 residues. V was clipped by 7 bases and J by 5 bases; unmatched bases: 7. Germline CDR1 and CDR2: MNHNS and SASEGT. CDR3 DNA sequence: TGTGCCAGCACCCGGACAGGGGGATGGTATGGCTACACCTTC. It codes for CASTRTGGWYGYTF.

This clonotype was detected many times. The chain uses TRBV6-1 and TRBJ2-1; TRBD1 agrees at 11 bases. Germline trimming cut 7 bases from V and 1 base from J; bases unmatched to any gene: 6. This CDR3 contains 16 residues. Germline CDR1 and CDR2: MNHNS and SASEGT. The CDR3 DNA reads TGTGCCAGCACCGGACAGGGGGCTTCTTCCTACAATGAGCAGTTCTTC. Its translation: CASTGQGASSYNEQFF.

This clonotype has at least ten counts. The CDR3 DNA sequence: TGTGCCGGAGGGACTAGCGGGTACGAGCAGTACTTC. Translating gives CAGGTSGYEQYF. The chain combines TRBV2 with TRBJ2-7, with 12 bases matching TRBD2. Germline CDR1 is SNHLY and CDR2 is FYNNEI. Trimming at V came to 11 bases and at J to 4 bases, leaving 3 bases not matched to a gene. The CDR3 extends over 12 amino acids.

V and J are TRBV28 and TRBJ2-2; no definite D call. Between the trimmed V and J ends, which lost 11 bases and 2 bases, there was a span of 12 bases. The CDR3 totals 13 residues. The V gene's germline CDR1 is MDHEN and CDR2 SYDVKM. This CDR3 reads CAVIRPNTGELFF. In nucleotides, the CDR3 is TGTGCCGTAATTAGGCCAAACACCGGGGAGCTGTTTTTT. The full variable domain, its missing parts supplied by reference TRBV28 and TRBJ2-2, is DVKVTQSSRYLVKRTGEKVFLECVQDMDHENMFWYRQDPGLGLRLIYFSYDVKMKEKGDIPEGYSVSREKKERFSLILESASTNQTSMYLCAVIRPNTGELFFGEGSRLTVL.

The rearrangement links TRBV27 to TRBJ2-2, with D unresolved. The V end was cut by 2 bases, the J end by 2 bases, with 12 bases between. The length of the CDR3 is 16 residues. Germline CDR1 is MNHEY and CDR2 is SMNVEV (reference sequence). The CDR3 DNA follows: TGTGCCAGCAGTTTACGGGCCGGCCCAAACACCGGGGAGCTGTTTTTT. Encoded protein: CASSLRAGPNTGELFF.

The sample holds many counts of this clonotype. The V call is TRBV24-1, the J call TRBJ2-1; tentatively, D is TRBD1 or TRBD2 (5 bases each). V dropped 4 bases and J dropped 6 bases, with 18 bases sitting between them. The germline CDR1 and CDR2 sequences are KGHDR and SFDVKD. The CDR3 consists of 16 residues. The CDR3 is CATSDAGTPTPNEQFF. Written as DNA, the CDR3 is TGTGCCACCAGTGACGCCGGGACCCCAACCCCCAATGAGCAGTTCTTC.

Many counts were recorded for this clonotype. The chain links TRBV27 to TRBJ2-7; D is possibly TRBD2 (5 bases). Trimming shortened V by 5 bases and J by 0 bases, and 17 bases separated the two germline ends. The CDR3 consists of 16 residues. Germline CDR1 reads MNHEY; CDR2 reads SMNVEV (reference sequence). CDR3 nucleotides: TGTGCCAGCAGTCCCTCCAGCGGAGACTCCTCCTACGAGCAGTACTTC. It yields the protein CASSPSSGDSSYEQYF.

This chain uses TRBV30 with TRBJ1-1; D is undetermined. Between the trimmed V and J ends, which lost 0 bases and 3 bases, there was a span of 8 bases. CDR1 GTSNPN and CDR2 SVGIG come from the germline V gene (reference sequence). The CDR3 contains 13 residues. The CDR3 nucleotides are TGTGCCTGGAGTGTCAGCAGCTACACTGAAGCTTTCTTT. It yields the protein CAWSVSSYTEAFF.

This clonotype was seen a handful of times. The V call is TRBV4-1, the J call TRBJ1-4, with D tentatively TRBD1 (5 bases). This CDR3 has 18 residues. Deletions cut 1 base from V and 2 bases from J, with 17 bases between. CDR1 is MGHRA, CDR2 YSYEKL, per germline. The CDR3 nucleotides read TGCGCCAGCAGCCAAGGAGGTGGGGCCCTTTCGACTAATGAAAAACTGTTTTTT. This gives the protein CASSQGGGALSTNEKLFF.

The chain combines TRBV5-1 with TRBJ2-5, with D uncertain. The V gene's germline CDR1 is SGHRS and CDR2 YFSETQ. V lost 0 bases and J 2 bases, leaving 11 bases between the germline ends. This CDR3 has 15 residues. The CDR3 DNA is TGCGCCAGCAGCTTGGCGACGGGTACACAAGAGACCCAGTACTTC. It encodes CASSLATGTQETQYF.

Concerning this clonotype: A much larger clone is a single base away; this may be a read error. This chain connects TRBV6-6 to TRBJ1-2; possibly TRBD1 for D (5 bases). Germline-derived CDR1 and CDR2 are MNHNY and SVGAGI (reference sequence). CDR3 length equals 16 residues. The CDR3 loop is CARSYSQAGTYYGYTF. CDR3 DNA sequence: TGTGCCAGAAGTTACTCACAGGCGGGTACCTACTATGGCTACACCTTC.

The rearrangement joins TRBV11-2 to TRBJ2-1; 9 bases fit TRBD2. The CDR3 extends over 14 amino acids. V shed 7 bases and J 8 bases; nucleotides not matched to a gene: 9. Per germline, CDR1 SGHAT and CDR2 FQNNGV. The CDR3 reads CASTLSGRTDEQFF. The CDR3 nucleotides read TGTGCCAGCACCCTTAGCGGGAGAACAGATGAGCAGTTCTTC.

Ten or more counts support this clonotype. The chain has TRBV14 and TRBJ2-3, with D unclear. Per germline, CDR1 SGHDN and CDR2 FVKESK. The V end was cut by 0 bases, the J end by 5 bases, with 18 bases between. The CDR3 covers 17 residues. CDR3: CASSQDLVTAWGDTQYF. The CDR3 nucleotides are TGTGCCAGCAGCCAAGATTTGGTAACAGCCTGGGGAGATACGCAGTATTTT. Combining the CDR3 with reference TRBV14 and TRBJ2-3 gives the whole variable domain EAGVTQFPSHSVIEKGQTVTLRCDPISGHDNLYWYRRVMGKEIKFLLHFVKESKQDESGMPNNRFLAERTGGTYSTLKVQPAELEDSGVYFCASSQDLVTAWGDTQYFGPGTRLTVL.

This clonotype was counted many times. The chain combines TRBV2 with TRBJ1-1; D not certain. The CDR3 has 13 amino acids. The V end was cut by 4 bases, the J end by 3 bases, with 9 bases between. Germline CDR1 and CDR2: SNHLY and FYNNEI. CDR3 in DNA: TGTGCCAGCAGTGCGGAGGGTTACACTGAAGCTTTCTTT. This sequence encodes CASSAEGYTEAFF.